The entry below describes one TCR beta chain. Its antigen remains unknown. Primers: 60 Vbeta forward and 13 Jbeta reverse. Sequencing was performed with immunoSEQ multiplex PCR; in TCRdb, only in-frame clones are kept and a portion is missing. Of around 140,000 clones in the sample, under 70% were seen once. This specimen belongs to a study of cytomegalovirus exposure and HLA in healthy donors. Overall study: Earlier work reported approximately 110 million unique TCR beta sequences from 180 million or so T cells. Findings and limits, study-wide: Common viral pathogens seemed, in a later analysis, to connect with several of the most significant clusters. In vitro, a few CMV-associated chains proved specific for CMV antigens.

This CDR3 has 15 amino acids. Trimming at V came to 2 bases and at J to 4 bases, leaving 3 bases not matched to a gene. Germline V lookup: CDR1 MDHEN, CDR2 SYDVKM. Sequences were obtained from PBMCs. V gene TRBV28 combines with J gene TRBJ2-7, with 12 positions matching TRBD1. This clonotype originated in a woman aged 60-75 years in good health and CMV-seronegative. CDR3 nucleotide sequence: TGTGCCAGCAGTTTACAGGGACAGGGGGCGTACGAGCAGTACTTC. It is translated as CASSLQGQGAYEQYF.